The TCR beta chain under discussion was sequenced for a study of cytomegalovirus exposure and HLA in healthy donors (dated by TCRdb to 2015 to 2018). Turning to the overall study: An earlier analysis of 587 of the donors reported 250 to 300 Gb of sequence data and approximately 120 million unique TCR beta sequences obtained from around 170 million T cells. Every discovery cohort repertoire had been produced on one sequencing platform. Class I and class II HLA loci were covered by the typing at four-digit resolution. A handful of DR-DQ haplotypes were handled as single units for association and clustering because linkage in the cohort was strong. A later genetic analysis used genome-wide SNP genotypes for 398 of the 666 donors, treating that subset as a discovery cohort. In addition to the first cohort of several hundred subjects, a separate validation cohort of over 90 different subjects was used. The genetic ancestry cluster associated with self-reported Caucasian donors included 65% to 90% of the 398 genotyped donors. Typing coverage differed by locus: A, B, C, DRB1 and DQB1 were typed in about 620-630 donors, DQA1 in 500 to 550, DPA1 in 600 to 610, and DPB1 in 472. The study used immunosequencing to profile the T cell repertoires of under 700 subjects and linked those repertoires to cytomegalovirus serostatus. To decide whether each TCR beta V gene segment behaved as functional or pseudogenic, an earlier analysis of 587 of the donors relied on high-throughput TCR beta sequencing. Roughly 300 gigabases of sequencing data and around 87 million unique TCR sequences were included in an early release covering several hundred HLA-typed donors. Across some 400 genotyped donors of the cohort, an average of about 240,000 unique TCR beta nucleotide sequences per donor were sequenced, and roughly a sixth of those sequences were non-productive. Donor age, sex, ethnicity and CMV serostatus were compiled together with the repertoire data. The study aimed to test whether cataloging public T cell receptors could reveal signatures of past pathogen exposure. To predict cytomegalovirus infection status, the study combined high-throughput TCR immunosequencing, statistical association of individual TCRs with disease status, and machine learning. A later analysis re-analyzed previously published TCR beta repertoires from hundreds of donors and added high-resolution HLA genotyping to study TCR occurrence patterns. Rather than drawing on any new phenotypic data, the later analysis identified candidate immune exposures from TCR beta sequences and the way those sequences occurred across donors.

Concerning this clone itself: What antigen it recognizes has not been identified. No base qualities exist here, and no much larger clone lies one base off it.

The germline V gene encodes CDR1 SGHNT and CDR2 YYREEE (reference sequence). The CDR3 sequence holds 17 residues, the cysteine and phenylalanine included. Only the CDR3 DNA stays, 51 bases, in frame from base 1. V drops 3 bases and J drops 1 base, leaving 19 bases in between. Preparation of the library involved the immunoSEQ multiplex PCR assay. The multiplex PCR relied on a mix of 60 forward primers for TCR Vbeta segments and 13 reverse primers for TCR Jbeta segments. A multiplex PCR assay on genomic DNA amplified the CDR3 region of rearranged TCR beta genes. The Illumina HiSeq System was used to sequence the amplified TCR beta libraries as 87-base-pair reads. The original methods were these. A later analysis counted 65 million to 90 million unique TCR beta chains across the 670 or so repertoires, and some 12 million of these chains were shared by at least two donors. Raw reads were error-corrected and collapsed into unique sequences by a nearest-neighbor algorithm in which closely related sequences were merged to remove PCR and sequencing errors. CDR3 sequences were aligned to IMGT reference sequences to assign V, D and J gene segments. Each retained sequence needed at least a six-nucleotide match to both a V gene segment and a J gene segment. A rearrangement counted as productive if the CDR3 had no stop codons and remained in frame with V and J, and every other rearrangement counted as non-productive. Following IMGT convention, CDR3 was defined as the stretch from the second conserved V-encoded cysteine up to the conserved J-encoded phenylalanine. The earlier analysis of about 530 of the donors excluded any sequence lacking an unambiguous match to a single V gene segment. In an earlier analysis of a few hundred of the donors, V segments were called functional above 56.7% productive rearrangements and were called segregating when the between-donor standard deviation exceeded 5%. A statistical classification framework was built to diagnose cytomegalovirus status from the catalog of TCR beta chain sequences. V and J gene assignment, in a later analysis, came from comparing TCR nucleotide sequences with IMGT/GENE-DB human TR gene sequences. A later analysis assigned CDR3 sequences and most-parsimonious VDJ recombination scenarios with the TCRdist pipeline. In a later analysis, every TCR beta chain was defined by the combination of its CDR3 amino acid sequence and its V-gene family, and reads without a unique V-gene family were dropped. A later analysis removed several hundred highly shared, low-generation-probability nucleotide sequences to deal with suspected cross-contamination and a sequencing artifact. In a later analysis, a clonal expansion index for each public chain was calculated from normalized within-repertoire ranks of inferred template counts. Generation probabilities in a later analysis came from a VDJ recombination model fitted to out-of-frame rearrangements, and those results were checked against IGoR. Hypergeometric tests were used in a later analysis to score TCR-TCR, TCR-HLA and TCR-CMV co-occurrence, with a repertoire-size bias correction applied to the TCR pairs. In a later analysis, false discovery rates were estimated by permuting HLA or CMV assignments 20 times. In a later analysis, co-occurring TCRs were grouped using DBSCAN, and TCRdist sequence similarity was added for clustering within HLA-allele-positive subsets. Repertoires with fewer than 30,000 or more than 120,000 public chains were left out of co-occurrence clustering, as were about 5 repertoires with anomalous nucleotide sharing. The table was pulled from immuneACCESS by TCRdb, which kept in-frame rearrangements only. Such tables lose some clones; where checked, under half of the loss comes from unresolved V genes, and the rest has no known cause. The V and J calls and clone size come from that table; D and trimming were worked out from the DNA. The sample table records 150,000 or so clones; about three quarters of these occur just once. The top ten hold around 2.9% of the sample.

In total, approximately 610 healthy bone marrow donors made up the cohort. At the time of sampling, every cohort member was nominally healthy, though immune exposures that went unrecorded were likely present. The donor tested CMV seropositive, placing the donor among the roughly 300 seropositive members of the cohort. Every donor gave a peripheral blood sample, and the peripheral blood mononuclear cells from that sample were used for TCR beta sequencing. Genomic DNA was extracted from the blood cell samples with the Qiagen DNeasy Blood Extraction Kit. Beyond this particular receptor, the publication reports: When HLA alleles, especially DR and DQ, strongly co-occurred, attributing TCR associations to individual alleles was difficult. The presence/absence analyses assumed that sequencing depth was roughly uniform across donors, and that assumption may not be true. In a later analysis, most CMV-associated TCR beta chains were found to appear HLA-restricted, with HLA associations seemingly driven largely by CMV exposure. In the study, around 150 TCR beta chains were listed as associated with cytomegalovirus. The authors suggested that the approach could potentially be extended to other disease states and immunological phenotypes. Because the 87-base-pair reads could not distinguish some IMGT-functional V segments, including TRBV6-2 and TRBV6-3, those segments were excluded. HLA typing was unavailable for some donors at each locus, so association tests used only the typed subset. In vitro tests confirmed that a few of the cytomegalovirus-associated TCR beta chains recognize cytomegalovirus antigens. A further reported finding was that TCR beta sequences accurately predicted the HLA-A and HLA-B alleles for most subjects in the first cohort. Because counts were too low, about 17 rarely observed V segments, including chromosome 9 orphons, were excluded from the earlier analysis of some 540 of the donors. An earlier analysis of around 600 of the donors showed that most TCR beta V segments appeared in productive rearrangements either about 87% or about 30% of the time, which broadly matched IMGT annotations. A group of highly shared sequence variants was considered likely to be a technical artifact of the sequencing pipeline. Several of the top co-occurrence clusters appeared to be linked to parvovirus B19, influenza, CMV and Epstein-Barr virus, according to a later analysis. While some public TCRs were present in many individuals, most TCR sequences turned up only very rarely across donors. A later analysis found that HLA-associated TCR beta chains were more clonally expanded and had lower generation probabilities than equally common non-associated chains. In a later genetic analysis, fewer N-insertions in productive TCRs were reported among donors in an Asian-associated ancestry cluster than the roughly 700-donor mean. In a later analysis, about 16,000 TCR beta sequences were associated with specific HLA alleles at a false discovery rate of 0.05. CMV serostatus was the only immune exposure information available for the cohort. An association between a missense DCLRE1C variant and V-gene and J-gene trimming of TCR beta chains was found in a later genetic analysis and replicated in an independent cohort. In this cohort, only TCR beta chains were sequenced, and detectable features were limited by the absence of alpha or paired-chain data. The classifier was reported to diagnose cytomegalovirus status with high specificity and sensitivity in both the original and validation cohorts. Correlated functional status among segregating V segments might be attributable to linkage disequilibrium, but an unknown experimental factor could not be ruled out. According to a later analysis, TCR association rates differed among HLA loci, with DRB1 alleles showing the most associated TCRs and HLA-C alleles showing the fewest.

This clonotype originated in a man in his forties in good health and CMV-seropositive. The sequencing sample was made of PBMCs. This chain joins TRBV5-4 to TRBJ2-5; TRBD1 is perhaps the D gene, given 6 matching bases. The DNA is as follows: TGTGCCAGCAGCTGGGGCGGACACCGAGGGGGCCAAGAGACCCAGTACTTC. It codes for CASSWGGHRGGQETQYF. The variable domain in full, with residues beyond the CDR3 obtained from the reference TRBV5-4 and TRBJ2-5 genes, is ETGVTQSPTHLIKTRGQQVTLRCSSQSGHNTVSWYQQALGQGPQFIFQYYREEENGRGNFPPRFSGLQFPNYSSELNVNALELDDSALYLCASSWGGHRGGQETQYFGPGTRLLVL.